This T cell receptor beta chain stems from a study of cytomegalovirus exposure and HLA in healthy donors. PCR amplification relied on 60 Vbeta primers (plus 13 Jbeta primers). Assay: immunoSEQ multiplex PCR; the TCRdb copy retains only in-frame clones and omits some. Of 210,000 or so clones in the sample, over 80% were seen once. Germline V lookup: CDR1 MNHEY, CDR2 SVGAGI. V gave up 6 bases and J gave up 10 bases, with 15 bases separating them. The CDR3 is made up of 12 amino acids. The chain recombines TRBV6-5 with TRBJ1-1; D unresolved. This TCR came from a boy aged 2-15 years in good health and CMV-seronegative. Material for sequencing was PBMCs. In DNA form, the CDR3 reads TGTGCCAGCAGCCCGTCCCGAGGAAGAGCTTTCTTT. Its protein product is CASSPSRGRAFF.